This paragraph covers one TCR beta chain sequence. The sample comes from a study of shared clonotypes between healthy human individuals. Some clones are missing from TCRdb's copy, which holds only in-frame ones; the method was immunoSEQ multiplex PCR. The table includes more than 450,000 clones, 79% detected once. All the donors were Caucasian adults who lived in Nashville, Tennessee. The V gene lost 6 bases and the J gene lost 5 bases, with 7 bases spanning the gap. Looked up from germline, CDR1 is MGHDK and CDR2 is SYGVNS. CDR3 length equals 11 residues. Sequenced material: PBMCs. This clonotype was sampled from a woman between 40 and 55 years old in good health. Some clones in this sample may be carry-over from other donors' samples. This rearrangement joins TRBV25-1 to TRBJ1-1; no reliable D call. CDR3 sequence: CASSGVTEAFF. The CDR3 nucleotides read TGTGCCAGCAGCGGGGTAACTGAAGCTTTCTTT.